This TCR beta chain was captured by sequencing in a study of blood T cell repertoires in COVID-19. Profiled with immunoSEQ multiplex PCR; TCRdb holds only in-frame clones, not every one. This table holds a few hundred thousand clones, 82% found once. The CDR3 contains 14 residues. Germline CDR1 LNHDA, CDR2 SQIVND (reference sequence). V was trimmed by 6 bases and J by 6 bases, leaving 17 bases between them. Only one count was recorded for this clone. Individuals drawn from around 25 US areas were roughly 18 to 95 years old. Donors of Cohort 3 who recovered were those that had two negative PCRs, clearance, or symptom resolution.

The genes are TRBV19 and TRBJ1-2; D unresolved. The sample consisted of PBMCs or T cells enriched from blood (not recorded which). The receptor was isolated from a woman aged 60-75 years who had recovered from COVID-19. This CDR3 is CASRSPPGDNGYTF. DNA of the CDR3: TGTGCCAGTAGATCCCCCCCCGGGGATAATGGCTACACCTTC. Looking up the rest from reference TRBV19 and TRBJ1-2 gives the full variable domain: DGGITQSPKYLFRKEGQNVTLSCEQNLNHDAMYWYRQDPGQGLRLIYYSQIVNDFQKGDIAEGYSVSREKKESFPLTVTSAQKNPTAFYLCASRSPPGDNGYTFGSGTRLTVV.